This note documents a single TCR beta chain sequence. The antigen remains unidentified. The data originate from a study of OX40 agonist ivuxolimab in advanced cancers. Study background: Enrollees could have had prior anti-PD-1, anti-PD-L1 or anti-CTLA-4 therapy, which 40% to 45% had received. Study outcomes and limitations: Researchers report that CD8+ T cells had, on average, more expanded clones than CD4+.

Sequencing used immunoSEQ multiplex PCR; TCRdb keeps in-frame clones, though not all of them. The repertoire holds about 68,000 clones, roughly nine tenths seen once, with under 0.4% in the top ten. The CDR3 extends over 15 amino acids. Trimming at V came to 5 bases and at J to 3 bases, leaving 7 bases not matched to a gene. Germline assignment: CDR1 SNHLY and CDR2 FYNNEI. The sampling schedule covered blood at baseline, cycle 4 day 1, and cycle 7 day 1. J is TRBJ1-2 and V is TRBV2; 9 bases agree with TRBD1. Sequencing used CD4+ or CD8+ T cells sorted from blood, obtained in a trial of the OX40 agonist ivuxolimab. This TCR was recovered from an adult with an advanced solid tumor such as melanoma, head and neck, liver or kidney cancer. Written as DNA, the CDR3 is TGTGCCAGCAGTACCGGGACAGGGAATGACTATGGCTACACCTTC. Amino acids: CASSTGTGNDYGYTF.